This entry describes one T cell receptor (beta chain). Its antigen target is currently unknown. The record has no base qualities; no much larger clone is one base away. V is pruned by 7 bases and J by 1 base, leaving 9 bases of the junction without a gene match. Taken from the germline V gene (reference sequence), the CDR1 and CDR2 loops are LNHDA and SQIVND. The CDR3 has 15 amino acids, counting the end cysteine and phenylalanine. Just the 45-base CDR3 DNA is kept, in frame starting at base 1. This entry is derived from a study of blood T cell repertoires in COVID-19 (dated by TCRdb to the early 2020s). For context, the study as a whole: The collaborator samples originated in the United States, Italy and Spain and spanned the acute and convalescent phases of COVID-19. Subjects who had been exposed to COVID-19, were actively infected with it, or had recovered from it provided the deeply sampled blood TCRbeta repertoires that made up the dataset. Where HLA class I and class II types were available, the types were taken from metadata supplied by the sample provider, not from assay-based typing. The repertoires were released in a freely available public database intended as a resource for research on the immune response to SARS-CoV-2. The samples were drawn from the first 160 participants of the ongoing ImmuneRACE study and from 950 to 1,500 subjects provided by 6 global collaborators. The material from the prospective study consisted of cDNA or gDNA derived from T cells, B-cell-depleted T cells, or PBMCs. A de-identified subject ID, COVID-19 status, age in years and sex were almost always included in the sample metadata. Broader findings and caveats from the paper: The amount of clinical and demographic metadata varied by source and participant and was provided uncurated.

Whole blood was collected in K2EDTA tubes by collaborating institutions according to the institutions' own protocols. For TCRbeta analysis, collaborators shipped samples in one of three forms: frozen whole blood, isolated PBMCs, or DNA extracted from either of those sample types. The immunoSEQ Assay, a bias-controlled multiplex PCR, was used to amplify TCRbeta CDR3 regions from genomic DNA. The study's processing was this. Nucleated cell counts per sample were estimated from amplification of reference gene primers within the assay. To quantify the absolute abundance of each unique TCRbeta CDR3 rearrangement, sequence reads were collapsed and filtered. Productive Simpson clonality was computed per sample as the square root of Simpson's diversity index over productive rearrangements. TCRdb limited this immuneACCESS table to in-frame rearrangements with V and J called. A share of clones is missing; checked studies link under half to unresolved V genes, and the rest is unexplained. The DNA gave D and trimming, while V, J and clone size come from that table. In all, the sample holds 22,000 or so clones, and roughly 91% of those were seen once. 7% to 9% of the sample belongs to the ten largest clones.

Sequences were obtained from peripheral blood. The source is a woman aged 60 to 75 with active COVID-19. The rearranged chain carries TRBV19 and TRBJ2-5, with TRBD2 matching 7 junction bases. CDR3 protein: CASKGLGGGQETQYF. The nucleotide sequence is TGTGCCAGTAAGGGTCTCGGCGGGGGCCAAGAGACCCAGTACTTC.